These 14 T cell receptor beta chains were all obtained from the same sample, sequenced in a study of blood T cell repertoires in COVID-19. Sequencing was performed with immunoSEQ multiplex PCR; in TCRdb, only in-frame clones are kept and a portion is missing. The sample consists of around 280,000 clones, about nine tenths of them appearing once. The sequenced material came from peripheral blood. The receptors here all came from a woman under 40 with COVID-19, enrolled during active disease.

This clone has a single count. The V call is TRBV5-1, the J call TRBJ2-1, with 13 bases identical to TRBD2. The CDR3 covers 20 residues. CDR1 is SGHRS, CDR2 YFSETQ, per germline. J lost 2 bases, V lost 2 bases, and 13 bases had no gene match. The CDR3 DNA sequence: TGCGCCAGCAGCTTCTCCCCCGGGACTAGCGGGATCGGGACCTACAATGAGCAGTTCTTC. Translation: CASSFSPGTSGIGTYNEQFF.

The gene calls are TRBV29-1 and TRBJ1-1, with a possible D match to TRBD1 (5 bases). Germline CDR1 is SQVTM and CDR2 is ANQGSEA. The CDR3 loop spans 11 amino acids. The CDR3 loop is CGVGLNTEAFF. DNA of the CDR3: TGCGGTGTGGGGCTGAACACTGAAGCTTTCTTT.

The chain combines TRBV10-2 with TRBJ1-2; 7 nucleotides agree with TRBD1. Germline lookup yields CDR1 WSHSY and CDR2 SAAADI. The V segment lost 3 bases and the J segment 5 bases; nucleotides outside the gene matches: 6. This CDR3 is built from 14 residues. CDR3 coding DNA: TGCGCCAGCAGTGATAAGGGGGCAGGGTATGGCTACACCTTC. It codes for CASSDKGAGYGYTF.

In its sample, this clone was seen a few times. CDR3 in amino acids: CASSLGLAGADGELFF. DNA of the CDR3: TGCGCCAGCAGCTTGGGGCTAGCGGGAGCTGACGGGGAGCTGTTTTTT. The chain links TRBV5-1 to TRBJ2-2; TRBD2 aligns across 10 bases. There are 16 residues in the CDR3. V shed 0 bases and J 7 bases; nucleotides not matched to a gene: 6. Germline CDR1 is SGHRS and CDR2 is YFSETQ.

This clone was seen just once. The CDR3 DNA reads TGTGCCAGCAGCTTTCGGACAGGTAGTGATGCCGGGGAGCTGTTTTTT. Translated: CASSFRTGSDAGELFF. V gene TRBV5-5 combines with J gene TRBJ2-2; 7 nucleotides line up with TRBD1. The CDR3 length is 16 residues. Trimming at V came to 2 bases and at J to 6 bases, leaving 10 bases not matched to a gene. The germline V gene encodes CDR1 SGHKS and CDR2 YYEKEE (reference sequence).

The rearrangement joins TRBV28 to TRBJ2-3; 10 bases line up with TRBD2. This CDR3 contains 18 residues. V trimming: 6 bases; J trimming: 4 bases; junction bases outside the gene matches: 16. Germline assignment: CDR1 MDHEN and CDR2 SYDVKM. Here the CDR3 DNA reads TGTGCCAGCAGCCCTTCAGGACGCTTAGCGGGAGGCGCAGATACGCAGTATTTT. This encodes CASSPSGRLAGGADTQYF. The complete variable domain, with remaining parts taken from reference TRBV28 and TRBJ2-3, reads DVKVTQSSRYLVKRTGEKVFLECVQDMDHENMFWYRQDPGLGLRLIYFSYDVKMKEKGDIPEGYSVSREKKERFSLILESASTNQTSMYLCASSPSGRLAGGADTQYFGPGTRLTVL.

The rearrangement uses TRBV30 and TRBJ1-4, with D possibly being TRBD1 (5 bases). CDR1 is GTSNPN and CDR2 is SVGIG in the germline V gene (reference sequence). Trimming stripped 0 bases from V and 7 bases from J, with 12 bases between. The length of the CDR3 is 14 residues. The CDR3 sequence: CAWSVPGGGEKLFF. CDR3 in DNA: TGTGCCTGGAGTGTACCCGGGGGGGGTGAAAAACTGTTTTTT.

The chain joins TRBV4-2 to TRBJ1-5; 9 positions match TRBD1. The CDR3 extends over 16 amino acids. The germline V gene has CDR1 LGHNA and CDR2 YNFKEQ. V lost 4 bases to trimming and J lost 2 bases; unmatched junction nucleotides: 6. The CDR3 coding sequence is TGTGCCAGCAGCCCCTTGGACAGGGGTGGCAATCAGCCCCAGCATTTT. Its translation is CASSPLDRGGNQPQHF.

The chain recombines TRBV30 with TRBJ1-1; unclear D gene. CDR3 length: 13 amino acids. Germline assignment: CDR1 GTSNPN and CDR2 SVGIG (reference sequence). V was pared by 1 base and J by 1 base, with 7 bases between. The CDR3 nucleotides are TGTGCCTGGAGTGATGAGGGGAACACTGAAGCTTTCTTT. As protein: CAWSDEGNTEAFF.

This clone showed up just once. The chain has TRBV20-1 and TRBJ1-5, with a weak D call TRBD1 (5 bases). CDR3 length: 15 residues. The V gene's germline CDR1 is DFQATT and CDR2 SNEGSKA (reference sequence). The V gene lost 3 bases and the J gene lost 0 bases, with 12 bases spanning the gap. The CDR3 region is CSASYDSLSNQPQHF. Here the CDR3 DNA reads TGCAGTGCTAGTTACGACAGTCTTAGCAATCAGCCCCAGCATTTT.

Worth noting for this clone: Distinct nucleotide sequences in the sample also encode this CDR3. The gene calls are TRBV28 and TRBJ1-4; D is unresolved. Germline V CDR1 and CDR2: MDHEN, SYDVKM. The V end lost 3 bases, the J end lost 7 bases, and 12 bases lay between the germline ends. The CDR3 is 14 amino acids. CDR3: CASSFRPGGEKLFF. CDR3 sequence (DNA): TGTGCCAGCAGTTTCCGCCCGGGTGGTGAAAAACTGTTTTTT. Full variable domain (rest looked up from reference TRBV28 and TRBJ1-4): DVKVTQSSRYLVKRTGEKVFLECVQDMDHENMFWYRQDPGLGLRLIYFSYDVKMKEKGDIPEGYSVSREKKERFSLILESASTNQTSMYLCASSFRPGGEKLFFGSGTQLSVL.

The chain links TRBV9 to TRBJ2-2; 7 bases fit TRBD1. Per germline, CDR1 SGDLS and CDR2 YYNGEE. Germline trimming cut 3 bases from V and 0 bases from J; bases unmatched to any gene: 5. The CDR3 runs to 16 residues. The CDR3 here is CASSARQGTNTGELFF. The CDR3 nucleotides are TGTGCCAGCAGCGCCAGACAGGGTACGAACACCGGGGAGCTGTTTTTT.

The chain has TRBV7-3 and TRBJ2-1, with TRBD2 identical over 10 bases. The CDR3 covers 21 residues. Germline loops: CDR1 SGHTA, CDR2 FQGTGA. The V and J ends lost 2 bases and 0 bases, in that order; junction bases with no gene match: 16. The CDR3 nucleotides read TGTGCCAGCAGCTTACTTCCTGTCTGGGAGTCTAGCGGGAGCTCCTACAATGAGCAGTTCTTC. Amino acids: CASSLLPVWESSGSSYNEQFF.

The DNA of the CDR3 is TGTGCCAGCAGGAAGGGGCTGAGCGGGATACTGACCTACGAGCAGTACTTC. It translates to CASRKGLSGILTYEQYF. The rearrangement uses TRBV2 and TRBJ2-7; TRBD2 aligns across 7 bases. CDR1 and CDR2 (germline): SNHLY, FYNNEI. The J segment lost 2 bases and the V segment lost 6 bases, leaving 16 bases of the junction unmatched. This CDR3 is 17 amino acids long. Combining the CDR3 with reference TRBV2 and TRBJ2-7 gives the whole variable domain EPEVTQTPSHQVTQMGQEVILRCVPISNHLYFYWYRQILGQKVEFLVSFYNNEISEKSEIFDDQFSVERPDGSNFTLKIRSTKLEDSAMYFCASRKGLSGILTYEQYFGPGTRLTVT.